This T cell receptor (beta chain) was sequenced in a study of blood T cell repertoires in COVID-19. Overall study context: Specimens from acute and convalescent COVID-19 originated in the United States, Italy and Spain.

The CDR3 totals 15 residues. Germline V CDR1 and CDR2: LNHDA, SQIVND (reference sequence). V gave up 7 bases and J gave up 7 bases; unmatched junction bases: 12. Authors' processing steps: The assay estimated nucleated cells by amplifying reference gene primers. The repertoire was sequenced with immunoSEQ multiplex PCR; TCRdb's copy has only in-frame clones and lacks some. The V and J calls and clone size come from that table; D and trimming were worked out from the DNA. The sample consists of over 150,000 clones, about 85% of them appearing once. Seattle patients were enrolled while actively infected and followed longitudinally.

This clonotype was sampled from a man aged 55 to 69 with COVID-19, enrolled during active disease. This chain joins TRBV19 and TRBJ1-5; 8 nucleotides agree with TRBD1. The sample was peripheral blood. The chain's CDR3 is CASTLQGQGGQPQHF. CDR3 nucleotide sequence: TGTGCCAGTACCCTCCAAGGACAGGGAGGCCAGCCCCAGCATTTT. The full variable domain, rest sourced from reference TRBV19 and TRBJ1-5, is DGGITQSPKYLFRKEGQNVTLSCEQNLNHDAMYWYRQDPGQGLRLIYYSQIVNDFQKGDIAEGYSVSREKKESFPLTVTSAQKNPTAFYLCASTLQGQGGQPQHFGDGTRLSIL.